The source of this T cell receptor beta chain is a study of blood T cell repertoires in COVID-19 (dated by TCRdb to 2018 to 2021). Turning to the overall study: Samples covering the acute and convalescent phases of COVID-19 were provided by collaborators in the United States, Italy and Spain. The material from the prospective study consisted of cDNA or gDNA derived from T cells, B-cell-depleted T cells, or PBMCs. Deeply sampled blood TCRbeta repertoires from subjects exposed to, actively infected with, or recovered from COVID-19 were included in the dataset. The repertoires were released in a freely available public database intended as a resource for research on the immune response to SARS-CoV-2. Samples were obtained from the ongoing ImmuneRACE study (first 160 participants) and from about 1,300 subjects provided by 6 global collaborators. Sample metadata almost always included a de-identified subject ID, COVID-19 status, age in years and sex. Where HLA class I and class II types were available, the types were taken from metadata supplied by the sample provider, not from assay-based typing. General study outcomes and caveats: Clinical and demographic metadata were provided uncurated, with the amount varying by source and participant.

Of note for this clone: It lacks a known antigen. Per-nucleotide qualities are absent, and no much larger clonotype sits a single base away.

The immunoSEQ Assay, a bias-controlled multiplex PCR, was used to amplify TCRbeta CDR3 regions from genomic DNA. The authors' analysis ran thus. Nucleated cell counts per sample were estimated from amplification of reference gene primers within the assay. Sequence reads were collapsed and filtered to measure the absolute abundance of every unique TCRbeta CDR3 rearrangement. For each sample, productive Simpson clonality was calculated by taking the square root of Simpson's diversity index across productive rearrangements. This immuneACCESS table, as held by TCRdb, lists in-frame sequences with V and J called but not all clones. Of the missing ones, under half trace to an unresolved V gene in checked studies; the others have no known cause. V and J calls and clone size come straight from that table; D and trimming were deduced from the DNA. The table for this sample lists just over 350,000 clones; roughly 84% of them were counted only once. The top ten hold just under 3% of the sample.

The germline V gene specifies SGHTS as CDR1 and YDEGEE as CDR2. The germline V end is reduced by 3 bases and the J end by 4 bases; junction bases left unmatched: 16. From the cysteine through the phenylalanine, the CDR3 covers 18 amino acids. Here the CDR3 DNA is all that survives: 54 bases in frame from base 1. Enrolling through a virtual design, the prospective study's participants ranged in age from roughly 18 to 100 years and lived across some 23 United States geographic areas. Cohort assignment in the prospective study relied on participant-reported clinical history from a screening survey and a study questionnaire. For ImmuneRACE Cohort 3, a participant was defined as recovered based on two consecutive negative NP/OP PCR tests, clearance by a healthcare professional, or resolution of symptoms. In the prospective study, whole blood, serum and a nasopharyngeal or oropharyngeal swab were collected from each participant by mobile phlebotomists. Participants in the prospective study had the option to provide additional blood draws and questionnaires over an approximately 2-month period. Prospective study blood samples were shipped either frozen or at room temperature before DNA extraction.

The specimen sequenced was PBMCs or T cells enriched from blood (not recorded which). The sequence came from a woman younger than 45 who had recovered from COVID-19. The chain is assembled from TRBV5-8 and TRBJ1-2; TRBD1 aligns with 9 central bases. The DNA sequence is as follows: TGTGCCAGCAGCTCACCCCACCGGACAGGGGCCCTACTCTATGGCTACACCTTC. This codes for CASSSPHRTGALLYGYTF. Extended through the reference TRBV5-8 and TRBJ1-2 proteins, this CDR3 yields the full variable domain: EAGVTQSPTHLIKTRGQQATLRCSPISGHTSVYWYQQALGLGLQFLLWYDEGEERNRGNFPPRFSGRQFPNYSSELNVNALELEDSALYLCASSSPHRTGALLYGYTFGSGTRLTVV.